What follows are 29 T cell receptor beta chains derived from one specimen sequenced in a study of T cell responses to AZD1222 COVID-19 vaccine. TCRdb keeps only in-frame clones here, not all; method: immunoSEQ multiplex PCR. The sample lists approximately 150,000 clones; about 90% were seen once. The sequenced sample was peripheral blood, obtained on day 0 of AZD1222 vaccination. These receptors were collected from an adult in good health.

The CDR3 DNA is TGTGCCATCAGTGAGCTCTGGTCAGGGAAAGAGACCCAGTACTTC. It encodes CAISELWSGKETQYF. The V call is TRBV10-3, the J call TRBJ2-5; D possibly corresponds to TRBD1 (5 bases). The length of the CDR3 is 15 residues. Trimming took off 2 bases at V and 3 bases at J, with 13 bases between the two ends. CDR1 and CDR2 from the germline V gene are ENHRY and SYGVKD.

The CDR3 coding sequence is TGCGCCAGCAGCCAAGCGGAGGATAGCTCTGGAAACACCATATATTTT. Amino acids: CASSQAEDSSGNTIYF. The chain couples TRBV4-3 to TRBJ1-3; D is uncertain. Trimming stripped 1 base from V and 0 bases from J, with 10 bases between. Per germline, CDR1 LGHNA and CDR2 YSLEER. The CDR3 sequence is 16 residues long.

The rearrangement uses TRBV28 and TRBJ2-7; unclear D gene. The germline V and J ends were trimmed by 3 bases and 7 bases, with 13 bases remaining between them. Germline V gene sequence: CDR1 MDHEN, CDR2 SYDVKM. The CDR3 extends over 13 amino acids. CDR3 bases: TGTGCCAGCAGTTTTAATGTCAAGGGTGAGCAGTACTTC. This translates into CASSFNVKGEQYF.

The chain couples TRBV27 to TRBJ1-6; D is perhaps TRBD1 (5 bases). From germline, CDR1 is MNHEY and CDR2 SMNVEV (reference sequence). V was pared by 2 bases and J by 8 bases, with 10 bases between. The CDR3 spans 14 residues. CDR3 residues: CASSLKGLDSPLHF. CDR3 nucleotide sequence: TGTGCCAGCAGTTTAAAGGGGCTTGATTCACCCCTCCACTTT.

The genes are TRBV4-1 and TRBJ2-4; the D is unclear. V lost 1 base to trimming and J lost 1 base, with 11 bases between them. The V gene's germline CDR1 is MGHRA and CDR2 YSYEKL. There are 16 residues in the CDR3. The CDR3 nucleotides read TGCGCCAGCAGCCAAGTACACGTGTTGGCCAAAAACATTCAGTACTTC. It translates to CASSQVHVLAKNIQYF.

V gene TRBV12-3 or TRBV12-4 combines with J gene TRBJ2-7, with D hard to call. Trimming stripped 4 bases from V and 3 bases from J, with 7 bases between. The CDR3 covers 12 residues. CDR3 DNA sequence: TGTGCCAGCAGTTCGGTATTCTACGAGCAGTACTTC. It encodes CASSSVFYEQYF.

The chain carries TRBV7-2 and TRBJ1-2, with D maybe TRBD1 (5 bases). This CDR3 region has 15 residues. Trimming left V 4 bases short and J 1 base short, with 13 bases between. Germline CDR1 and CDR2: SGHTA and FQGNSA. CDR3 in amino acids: CASSSGRVGNYGYTF. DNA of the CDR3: TGTGCCAGCAGCTCGGGGCGGGTGGGTAACTATGGCTACACCTTC.

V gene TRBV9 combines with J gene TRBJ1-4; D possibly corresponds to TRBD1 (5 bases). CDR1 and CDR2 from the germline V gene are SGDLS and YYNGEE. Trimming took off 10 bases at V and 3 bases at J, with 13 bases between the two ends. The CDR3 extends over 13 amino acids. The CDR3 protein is CAGLQGANEKLFF. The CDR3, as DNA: TGTGCCGGATTACAAGGGGCTAATGAAAAACTGTTTTTT.

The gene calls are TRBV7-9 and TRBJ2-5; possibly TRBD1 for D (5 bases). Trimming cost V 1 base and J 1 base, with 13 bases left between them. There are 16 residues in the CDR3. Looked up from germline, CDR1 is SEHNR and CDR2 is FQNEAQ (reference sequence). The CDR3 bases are TGTGCCAGCAGCTTAGGGGTAGGGGCTCTCCAAGAGACCCAGTACTTC. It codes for CASSLGVGALQETQYF. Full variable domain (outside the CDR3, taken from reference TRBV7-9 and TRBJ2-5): DTGVSQNPRHKITKRGQNVTFRCDPISEHNRLYWYRQTLGQGPEFLTYFQNEAQLEKSRLLSDRFSAERPKGSFSTLEIQRTEQGDSAMYLCASSLGVGALQETQYFGPGTRLLVL.

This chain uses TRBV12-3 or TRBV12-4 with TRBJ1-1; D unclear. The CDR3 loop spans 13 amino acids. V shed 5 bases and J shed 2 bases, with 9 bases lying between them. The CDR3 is CASSPQANTEAFF. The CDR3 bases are TGTGCCAGCAGTCCCCAGGCTAACACTGAAGCTTTCTTT.

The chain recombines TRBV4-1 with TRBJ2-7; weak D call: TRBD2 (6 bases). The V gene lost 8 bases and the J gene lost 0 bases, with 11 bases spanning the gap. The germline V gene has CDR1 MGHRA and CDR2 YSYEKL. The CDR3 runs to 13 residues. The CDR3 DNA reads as TGCGCCAGCTCTGAGGACTACTCCTACGAGCAGTACTTC. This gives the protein CASSEDYSYEQYF.

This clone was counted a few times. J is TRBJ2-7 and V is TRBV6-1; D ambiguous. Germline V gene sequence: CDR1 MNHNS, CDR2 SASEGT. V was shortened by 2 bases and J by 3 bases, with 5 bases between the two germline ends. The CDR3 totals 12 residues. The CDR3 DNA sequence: TGTGCCAGCAGTGAACACTTCTACGAGCAGTACTTC. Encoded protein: CASSEHFYEQYF.

CDR3 loop: CASCPPIRHLREGYTF. The CDR3 region has the DNA TGTGCCAGCTGCCCACCAATACGACACCTTCGTGAGGGCTACACCTTC. The chain combines TRBV2 with TRBJ1-2, with D unresolved. Germline assignment: CDR1 SNHLY and CDR2 FYNNEI. The CDR3 length is 16 residues. Trimming removed 8 bases at V and 8 bases at J, with 27 bases between.

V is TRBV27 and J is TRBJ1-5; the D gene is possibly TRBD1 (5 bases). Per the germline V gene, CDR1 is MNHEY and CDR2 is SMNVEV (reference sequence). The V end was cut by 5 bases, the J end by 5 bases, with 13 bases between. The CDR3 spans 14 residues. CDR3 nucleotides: TGTGCCAGCAGTCCGAAATCGGGGGATCAGCCCCAGCATTTT. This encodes CASSPKSGDQPQHF.

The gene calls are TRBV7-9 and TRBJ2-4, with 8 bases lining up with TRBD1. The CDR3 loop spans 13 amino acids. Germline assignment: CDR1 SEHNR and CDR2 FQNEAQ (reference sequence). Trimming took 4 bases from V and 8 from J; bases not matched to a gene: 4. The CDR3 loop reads CASSWTGLDIQYF. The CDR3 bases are TGTGCCAGCAGCTGGACAGGGTTGGACATTCAGTACTTC.

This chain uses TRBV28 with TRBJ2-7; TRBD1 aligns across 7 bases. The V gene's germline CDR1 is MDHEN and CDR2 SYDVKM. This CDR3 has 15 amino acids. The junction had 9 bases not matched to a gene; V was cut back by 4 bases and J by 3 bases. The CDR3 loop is CASSSLQGLYYEQYF. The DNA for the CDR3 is TGTGCCAGCAGTTCCCTACAGGGGTTATACTACGAGCAGTACTTC.

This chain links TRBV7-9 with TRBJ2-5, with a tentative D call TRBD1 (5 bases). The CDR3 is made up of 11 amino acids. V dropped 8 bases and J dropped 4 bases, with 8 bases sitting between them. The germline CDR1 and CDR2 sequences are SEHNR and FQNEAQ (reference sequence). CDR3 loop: CASATGETQYF. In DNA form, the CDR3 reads TGTGCCAGCGCAACAGGAGAGACCCAGTACTTC.

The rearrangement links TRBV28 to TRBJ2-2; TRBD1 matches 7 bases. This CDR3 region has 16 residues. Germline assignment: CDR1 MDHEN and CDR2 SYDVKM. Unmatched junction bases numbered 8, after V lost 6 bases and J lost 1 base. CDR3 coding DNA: TGTGCCAGCAGACGACAGGGAAGTAGGAACACCGGGGAGCTGTTTTTT. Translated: CASRRQGSRNTGELFF.

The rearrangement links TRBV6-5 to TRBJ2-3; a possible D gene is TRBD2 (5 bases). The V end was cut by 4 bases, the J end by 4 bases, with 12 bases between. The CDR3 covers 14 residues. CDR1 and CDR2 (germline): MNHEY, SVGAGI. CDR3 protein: CASSLRSRADTQYF. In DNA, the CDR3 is TGTGCCAGCAGTTTAAGGTCGCGGGCAGATACGCAGTATTTT.

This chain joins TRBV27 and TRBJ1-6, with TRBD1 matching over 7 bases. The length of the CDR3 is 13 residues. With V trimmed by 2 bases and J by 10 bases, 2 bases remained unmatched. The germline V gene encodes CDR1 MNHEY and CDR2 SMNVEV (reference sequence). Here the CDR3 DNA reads TGTGCCAGCAGTTTAATGGGACAGTCACCCCTCCACTTT. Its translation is CASSLMGQSPLHF.

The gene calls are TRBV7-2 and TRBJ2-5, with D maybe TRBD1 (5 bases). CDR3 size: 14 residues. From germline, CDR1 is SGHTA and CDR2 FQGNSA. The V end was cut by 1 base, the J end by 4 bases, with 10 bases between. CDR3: CASSLESGLETQYF. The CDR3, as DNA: TGTGCCAGCAGCTTAGAATCAGGGCTAGAGACCCAGTACTTC.

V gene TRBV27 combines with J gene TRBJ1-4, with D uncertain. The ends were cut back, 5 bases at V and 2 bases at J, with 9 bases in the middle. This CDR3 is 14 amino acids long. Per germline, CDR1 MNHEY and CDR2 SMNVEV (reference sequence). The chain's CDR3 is CASSAQTTNEKLFF. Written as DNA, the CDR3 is TGTGCCAGCAGTGCCCAGACCACTAATGAAAAACTGTTTTTT. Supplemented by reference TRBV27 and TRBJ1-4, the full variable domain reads EAQVTQNPRYLITVTGKKLTVTCSQNMNHEYMSWYRQDPGLGLRQIYYSMNVEVTDKGDVPEGYKVSRKEKRNFPLILESPSPNQTSLYFCASSAQTTNEKLFFGSGTQLSVL.

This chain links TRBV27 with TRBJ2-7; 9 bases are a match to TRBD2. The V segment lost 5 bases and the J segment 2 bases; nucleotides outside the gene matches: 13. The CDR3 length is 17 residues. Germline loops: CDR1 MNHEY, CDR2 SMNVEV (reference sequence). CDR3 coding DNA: TGTGCCAGCAGTCACCAAGGTTCATTAGCGGGAGCCTACGAGCAGTACTTC. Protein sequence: CASSHQGSLAGAYEQYF.

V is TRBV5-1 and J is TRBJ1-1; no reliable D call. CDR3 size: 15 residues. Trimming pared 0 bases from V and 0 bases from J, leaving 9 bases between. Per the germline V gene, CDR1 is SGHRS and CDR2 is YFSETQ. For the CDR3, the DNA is TGCGCCAGCAGCTTGGACCCAGTTTTGAACACTGAAGCTTTCTTT. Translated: CASSLDPVLNTEAFF. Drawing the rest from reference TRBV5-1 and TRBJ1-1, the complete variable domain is KAGVTQTPRYLIKTRGQQVTLSCSPISGHRSVSWYQQTPGQGLQFLFEYFSETQRNKGNFPGRFSGRQFSNSRSEMNVSTLELGDSALYLCASSLDPVLNTEAFFGQGTRLTVV.

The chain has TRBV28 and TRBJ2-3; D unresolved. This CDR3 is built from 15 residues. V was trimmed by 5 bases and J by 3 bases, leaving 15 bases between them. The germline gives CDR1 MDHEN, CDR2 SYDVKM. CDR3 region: CASSPHVVTTDTQYF. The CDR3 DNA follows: TGTGCCAGCAGTCCCCATGTTGTAACGACAGATACGCAGTATTTT.

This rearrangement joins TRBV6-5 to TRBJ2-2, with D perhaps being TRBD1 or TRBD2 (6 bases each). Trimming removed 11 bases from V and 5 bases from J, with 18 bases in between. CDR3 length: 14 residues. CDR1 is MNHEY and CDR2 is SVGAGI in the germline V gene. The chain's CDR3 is CASSKGGRTGELFF. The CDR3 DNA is TGTGCCTCCTCCAAGGGGGGTAGGACCGGGGAGCTGTTTTTT.

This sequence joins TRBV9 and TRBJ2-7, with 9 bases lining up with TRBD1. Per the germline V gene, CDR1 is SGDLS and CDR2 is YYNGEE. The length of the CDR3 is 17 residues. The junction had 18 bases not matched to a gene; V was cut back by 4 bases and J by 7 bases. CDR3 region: CASSPDLGDRVGGEQYF. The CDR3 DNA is TGTGCCAGCAGCCCCGACCTTGGGGACAGGGTAGGAGGAGAGCAGTACTTC. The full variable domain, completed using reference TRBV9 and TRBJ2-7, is DSGVTQTPKHLITATGQRVTLRCSPRSGDLSVYWYQQSLDQGLQFLIQYYNGEERAKGNILERFSAQQFPDLHSELNLSSLELGDSALYFCASSPDLGDRVGGEQYFGPGTRLTVT.

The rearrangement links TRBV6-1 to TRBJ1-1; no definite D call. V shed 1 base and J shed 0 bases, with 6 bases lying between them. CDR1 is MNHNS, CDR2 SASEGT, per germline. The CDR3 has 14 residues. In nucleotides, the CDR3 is TGTGCCAGCAGTGAAGTGCGGGTGAACACTGAAGCTTTCTTT. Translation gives CASSEVRVNTEAFF.

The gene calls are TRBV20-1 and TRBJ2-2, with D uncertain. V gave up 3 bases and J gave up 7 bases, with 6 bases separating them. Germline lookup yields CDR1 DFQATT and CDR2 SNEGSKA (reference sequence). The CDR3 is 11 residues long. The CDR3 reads CSARFGGELFF. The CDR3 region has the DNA TGCAGTGCTAGGTTCGGCGGGGAGCTGTTTTTT.